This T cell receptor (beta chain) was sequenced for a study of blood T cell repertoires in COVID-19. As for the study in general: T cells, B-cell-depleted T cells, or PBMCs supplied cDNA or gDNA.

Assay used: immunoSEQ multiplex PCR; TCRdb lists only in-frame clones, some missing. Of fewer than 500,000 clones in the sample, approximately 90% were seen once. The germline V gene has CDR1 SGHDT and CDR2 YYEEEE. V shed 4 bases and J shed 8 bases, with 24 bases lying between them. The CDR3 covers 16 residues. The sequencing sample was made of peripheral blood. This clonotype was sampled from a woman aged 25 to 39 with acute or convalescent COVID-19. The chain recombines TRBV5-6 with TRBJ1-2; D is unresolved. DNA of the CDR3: TGTGCCAGCAGCGGGCCCATCGTAGGTTTAGAAGGAGGCTACACCTTC. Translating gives CASSGPIVGLEGGYTF.